This TCR beta chain was documented in a study of Tregs in tolerant kidney transplant recipients. Germline CDR1 and CDR2: MNHEY and SVGAGI. This CDR3 contains 15 residues. Trimming took 2 bases from V and 7 from J; bases not matched to a gene: 6. Method: immunoSEQ multiplex PCR; TCRdb's copy keeps in-frame clones and lacks some. The sample lists about 240,000 clones, 65% to 85% occurring once. The rearrangement uses TRBV6-5 and TRBJ2-7, with 12 nucleotides matching TRBD1. Sample: CD4+ T cells from blood. This TCR came from a human donor in good health. The CDR3: CASSYTGDRGLEQYF. The DNA of the CDR3 is TGTGCCAGCAGTTACACCGGGGACAGGGGGCTTGAGCAGTACTTC.